This T cell receptor (beta chain) was retrieved from a study of blood T cell repertoires in COVID-19. Study summary: Samples came from the United States, Italy and Spain, spanning acute and convalescent COVID-19.

The V segment lost 11 bases and the J segment 8 bases; nucleotides outside the gene matches: 15. CDR1 is MNHEY, CDR2 SVGAGI, per germline. The CDR3 totals 14 residues. How the authors handled the data: Reference gene primer amplification in the assay estimated nucleated cell counts. The protocol was immunoSEQ multiplex PCR, while the TCRdb copy is restricted to in-frame clones and leaves out a portion. V and J calls and clone size are those listed in that table; D and trimming were worked out from the DNA. The sample shows about 88,000 clones, roughly 90% of them seen only once. The V and J genes are TRBV6-5 and TRBJ2-1, with 7 positions matching TRBD2. The source is a man between 60 and 70 years old with acute or convalescent COVID-19. Sample: peripheral blood. This CDR3 reads CACRLAGQGDEQFF. The CDR3 DNA sequence: TGTGCCTGCCGGTTAGCGGGCCAAGGGGATGAGCAGTTCTTC.